This TCR beta chain stems from a study of blood T cell repertoires in COVID-19. Study overall: Specimens from acute and convalescent COVID-19 originated in the United States, Italy and Spain. Sources were T cells, B-cell-depleted T cells, or PBMCs; the material itself was cDNA or gDNA.

Authors' analysis steps: Amplification from reference gene primers served as the basis for estimated nucleated cell counts. The assay was immunoSEQ multiplex PCR, and TCRdb's table has in-frame clones only and misses some. For V, J and clone size, that table is used; D and trimming come from the DNA. The sample carries fewer than 300,000 clones, over 75% recorded once. Sequenced material: peripheral blood. This clonotype was sampled from a human donor in a cohort sampled during active COVID-19.

The CDR3 DNA reads as TGTGCCAGCACACCCCCCGGGGGGTACAATGAGCAGTTCTTC. This gives the protein CASTPPGGYNEQFF. The chain recombines TRBV5-6 with TRBJ2-1; 7 positions match TRBD2. V gave up 6 bases and J gave up 4 bases; unmatched junction bases: 7. The CDR3 covers 14 residues. The germline gives CDR1 SGHDT, CDR2 YYEEEE.